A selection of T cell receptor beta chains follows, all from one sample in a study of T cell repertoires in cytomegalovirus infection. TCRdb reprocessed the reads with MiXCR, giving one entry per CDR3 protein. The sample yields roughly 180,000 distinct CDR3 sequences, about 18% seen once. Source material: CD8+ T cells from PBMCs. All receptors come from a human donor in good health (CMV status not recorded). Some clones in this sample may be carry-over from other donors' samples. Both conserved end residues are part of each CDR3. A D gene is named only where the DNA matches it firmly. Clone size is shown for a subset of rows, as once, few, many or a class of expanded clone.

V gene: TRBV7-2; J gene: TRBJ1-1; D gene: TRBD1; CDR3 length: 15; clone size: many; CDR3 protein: CASSLGTGSNTEAFF; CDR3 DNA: TGTGCCAGCAGCTTAGGGACAGGGTCGAACACTGAAGCTTTCTTT
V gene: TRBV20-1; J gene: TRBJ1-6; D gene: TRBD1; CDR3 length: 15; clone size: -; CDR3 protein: CSAEEGTGVDSPLHF; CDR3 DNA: TGCAGTGCGGAGGAGGGGACAGGGGTTGATTCACCCCTCCACTTT
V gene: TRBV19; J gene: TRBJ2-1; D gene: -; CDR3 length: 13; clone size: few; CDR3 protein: CASNTGTYNEQFF; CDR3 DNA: TGTGCCAGTAATACCGGCACCTACAATGAGCAGTTCTTC
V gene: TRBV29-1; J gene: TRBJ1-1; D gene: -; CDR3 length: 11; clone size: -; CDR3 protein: CSVELWGMDFF; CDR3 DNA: TGCAGCGTTGAACTTTGGGGGATGGATTTCTTT
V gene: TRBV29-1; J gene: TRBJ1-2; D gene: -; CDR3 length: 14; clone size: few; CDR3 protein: CSVTDSRINYGYTF; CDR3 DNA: TGCAGCGTTACCGACAGTAGGATTAACTATGGCTACACCTTC
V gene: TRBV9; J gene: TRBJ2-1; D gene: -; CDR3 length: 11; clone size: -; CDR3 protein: CASKGAYEQFF; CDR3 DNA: TGTGCCAGCAAAGGGGCATATGAGCAGTTCTTC
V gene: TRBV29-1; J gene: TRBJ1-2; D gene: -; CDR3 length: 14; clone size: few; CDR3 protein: CSVESGDTTYGYTF; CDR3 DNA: TGCAGCGTTGAGAGCGGGGACACTACTTATGGCTACACCTTC
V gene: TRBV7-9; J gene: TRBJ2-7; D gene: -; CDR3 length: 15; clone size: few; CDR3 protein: CASSFDAESYYEQYF; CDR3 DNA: TGTGCCAGCAGTTTCGACGCTGAATCCTACTACGAGCAGTACTTC
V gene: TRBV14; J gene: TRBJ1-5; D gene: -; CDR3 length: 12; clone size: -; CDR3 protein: CASSQGGQPQHF; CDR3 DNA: TGTGCCAGCAGCCAGGGGGGCCAGCCCCAGCATTTT
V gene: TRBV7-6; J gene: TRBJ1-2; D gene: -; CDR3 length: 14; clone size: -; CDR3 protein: CASSLVRGSRGYTF; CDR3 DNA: TGTGCCAGCAGCTTAGTTCGAGGATCCCGAGGCTACACCTTC
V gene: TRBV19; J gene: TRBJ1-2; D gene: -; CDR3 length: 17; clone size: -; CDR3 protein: CASSIALLGRDGYGYTF; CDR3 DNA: TGTGCCAGTAGTATAGCGCTTCTTGGACGGGACGGCTATGGCTACACCTTC
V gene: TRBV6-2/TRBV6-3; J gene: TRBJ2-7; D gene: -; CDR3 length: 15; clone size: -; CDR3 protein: CATHLPSDITYEQYF; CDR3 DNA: TGTGCCACCCACCTACCCTCCGACATAACCTACGAGCAGTACTTC
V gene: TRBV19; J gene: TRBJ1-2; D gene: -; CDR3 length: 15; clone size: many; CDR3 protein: CASNRKGTFLYGYTF; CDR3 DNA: TGTGCCAGTAATAGAAAGGGGACATTTCTCTATGGCTACACCTTC
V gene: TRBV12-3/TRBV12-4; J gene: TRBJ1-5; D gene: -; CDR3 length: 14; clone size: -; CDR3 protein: CASSLAGFGQPQHF; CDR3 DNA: TGTGCCAGCAGTTTAGCAGGGTTCGGTCAGCCCCAGCATTTT
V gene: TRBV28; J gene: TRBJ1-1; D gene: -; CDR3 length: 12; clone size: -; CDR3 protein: CASSPPTPRAFF; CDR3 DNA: TGTGCCAGCAGTCCGCCTACACCGAGAGCTTTCTTT
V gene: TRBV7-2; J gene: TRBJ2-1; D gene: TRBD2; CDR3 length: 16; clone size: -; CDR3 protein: CASSYRSGGAYNEQFF; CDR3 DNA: TGTGCCAGCAGCTATCGTAGCGGGGGGGCATACAATGAGCAGTTCTTC
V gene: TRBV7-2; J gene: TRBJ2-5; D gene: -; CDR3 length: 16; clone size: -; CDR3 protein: CASSSPTPGHRETQYF; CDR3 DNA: TGTGCCAGCAGCTCCCCAACGCCGGGACATAGGGAGACCCAGTACTTC
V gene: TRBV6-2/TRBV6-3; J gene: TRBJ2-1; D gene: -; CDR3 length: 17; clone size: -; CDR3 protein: CASSYKLTGLLHNEQFF; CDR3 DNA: TGTGCCAGCAGTTACAAACTCACAGGCCTACTACACAATGAGCAGTTCTTC
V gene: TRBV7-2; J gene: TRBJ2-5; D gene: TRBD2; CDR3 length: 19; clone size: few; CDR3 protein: CASSLALFSSGALQETQYF; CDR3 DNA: TGTGCCAGCAGCTTAGCGCTTTTCAGTAGCGGGGCGTTACAAGAGACCCAGTACTTC
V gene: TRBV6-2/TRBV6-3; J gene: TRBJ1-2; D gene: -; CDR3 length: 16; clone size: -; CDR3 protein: CASSYSKVLGHYGYTF; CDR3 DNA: TGTGCCAGCAGTTACTCGAAGGTCTTGGGGCACTATGGCTACACCTTC
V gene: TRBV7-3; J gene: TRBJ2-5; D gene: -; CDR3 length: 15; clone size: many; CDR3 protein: CASSLMGGPGETQYF; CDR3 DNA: TGTGCCAGCAGCTTAATGGGGGGGCCGGGAGAGACCCAGTACTTC
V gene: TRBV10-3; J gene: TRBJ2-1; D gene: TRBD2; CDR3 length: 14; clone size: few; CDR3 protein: CAIATGGQANEQFF; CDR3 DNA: TGTGCCATCGCGACGGGGGGGCAGGCCAATGAGCAGTTCTTC
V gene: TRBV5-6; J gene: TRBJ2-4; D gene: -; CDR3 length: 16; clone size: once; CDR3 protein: CASSLEGDLAKNIQYF; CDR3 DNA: TGTGCCAGCAGCTTGGAAGGGGATCTAGCCAAAAACATTCAGTACTTC
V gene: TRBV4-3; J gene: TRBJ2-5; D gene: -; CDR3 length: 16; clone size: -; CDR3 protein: CASSQDEQGRMETQYF; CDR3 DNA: TGCGCCAGCAGCCAAGATGAACAGGGGAGGATGGAGACCCAGTACTTC
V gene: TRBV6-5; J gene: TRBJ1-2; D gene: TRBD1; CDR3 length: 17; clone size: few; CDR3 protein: CASSFSSGQGPAYGYTF; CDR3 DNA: TGTGCCAGCAGTTTCTCCTCGGGACAGGGGCCTGCGTATGGCTACACCTTC
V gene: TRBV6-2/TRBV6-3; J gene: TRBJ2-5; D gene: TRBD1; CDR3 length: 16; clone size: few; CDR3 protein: CASSVGQGAYQETQYF; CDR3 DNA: TGTGCCAGCAGTGTTGGACAGGGAGCGTACCAAGAGACCCAGTACTTC
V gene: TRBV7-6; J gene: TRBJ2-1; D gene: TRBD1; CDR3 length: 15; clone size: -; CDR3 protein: CASSLGQEPYNEQFF; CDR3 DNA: TGTGCCAGCAGCTTGGGACAGGAGCCCTACAATGAGCAGTTCTTC
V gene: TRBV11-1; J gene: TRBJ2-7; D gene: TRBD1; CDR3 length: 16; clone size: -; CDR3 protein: CASSLFAGTGAYEQYF; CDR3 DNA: TGTGCCAGCAGCTTGTTCGCCGGGACAGGAGCCTACGAGCAGTACTTC
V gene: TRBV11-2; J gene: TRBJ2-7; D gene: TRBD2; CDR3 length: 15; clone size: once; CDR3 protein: CASSLFRGDSYEQYF; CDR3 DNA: TGTGCCAGCAGCTTATTCCGGGGGGACTCCTACGAGCAGTACTTC
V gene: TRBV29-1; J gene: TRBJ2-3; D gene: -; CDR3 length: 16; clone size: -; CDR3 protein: CSVEPVDGSHRNTQYF; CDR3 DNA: TGCAGCGTTGAACCTGTGGACGGGAGTCATCGGAATACGCAGTATTTT
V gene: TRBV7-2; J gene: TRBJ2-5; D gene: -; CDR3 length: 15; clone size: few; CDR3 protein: CASSFPKRVKETQYF; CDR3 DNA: TGTGCCAGCAGCTTCCCAAAGCGGGTTAAAGAGACCCAGTACTTC
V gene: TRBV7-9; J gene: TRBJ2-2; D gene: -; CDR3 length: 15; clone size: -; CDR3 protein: CASSFPVKGGGELFF; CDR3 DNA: TGTGCCAGCAGCTTCCCCGTGAAGGGAGGAGGGGAGCTGTTTTTT
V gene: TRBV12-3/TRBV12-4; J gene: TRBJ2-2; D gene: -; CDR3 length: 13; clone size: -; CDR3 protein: CASSFTRGGELFF; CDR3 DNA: TGTGCCAGCAGTTTTACCCGCGGCGGGGAGCTGTTTTTT
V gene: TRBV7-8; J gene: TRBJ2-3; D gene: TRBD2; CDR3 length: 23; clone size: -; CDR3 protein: CASSRILAGAPYLLKTSTDTQYF; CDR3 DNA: TGTGCCAGCAGCCGGATACTAGCGGGGGCCCCCTATCTCCTTAAGACTAGCACAGATACGCAGTATTTT
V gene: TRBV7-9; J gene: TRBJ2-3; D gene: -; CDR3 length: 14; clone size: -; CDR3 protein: CASRRSGLADTQYF; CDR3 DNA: TGTGCCAGCAGACGATCAGGGTTAGCAGATACGCAGTATTTT
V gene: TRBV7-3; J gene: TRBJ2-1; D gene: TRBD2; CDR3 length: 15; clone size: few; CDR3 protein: CASSSGLALYNEQFF; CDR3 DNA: TGTGCCAGCAGCTCCGGACTAGCTCTTTACAATGAGCAGTTCTTC
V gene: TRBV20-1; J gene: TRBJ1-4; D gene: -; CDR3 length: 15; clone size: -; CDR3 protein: CSAWSSQGITEKLFF; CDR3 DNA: TGCAGTGCTTGGAGCTCCCAGGGAATCACTGAAAAACTGTTTTTT
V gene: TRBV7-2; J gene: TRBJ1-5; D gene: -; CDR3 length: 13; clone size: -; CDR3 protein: CASSFLQTQPQHF; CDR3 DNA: TGTGCCAGCAGCTTCCTACAGACTCAGCCCCAGCATTTT
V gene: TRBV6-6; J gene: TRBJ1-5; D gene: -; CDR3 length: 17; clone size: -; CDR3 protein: CASSGGNSAYSNQPQHF; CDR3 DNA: TGTGCCAGCAGTGGTGGCAACTCTGCTTATAGCAATCAGCCCCAGCATTTT
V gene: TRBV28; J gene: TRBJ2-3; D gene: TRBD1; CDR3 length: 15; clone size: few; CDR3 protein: CASSPRQGAVDTQYF; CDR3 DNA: TGTGCCAGCAGTCCTCGACAGGGGGCGGTTGATACGCAGTATTTT
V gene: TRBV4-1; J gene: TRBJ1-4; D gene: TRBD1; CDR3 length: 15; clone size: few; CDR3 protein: CASSQETQGLEKLFF; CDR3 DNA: TGCGCCAGCAGCCAAGAAACACAGGGGCTTGAAAAACTGTTTTTT
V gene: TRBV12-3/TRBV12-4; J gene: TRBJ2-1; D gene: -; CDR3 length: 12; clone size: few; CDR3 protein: CASSPAGDEQFF; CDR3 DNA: TGTGCCAGCAGTCCCGCCGGGGATGAGCAGTTCTTC
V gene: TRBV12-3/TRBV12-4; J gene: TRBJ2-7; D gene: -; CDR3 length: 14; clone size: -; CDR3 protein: CASSLIPPTGEQYF; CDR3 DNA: TGTGCCAGCAGTTTGATTCCTCCCACTGGCGAGCAGTACTTC
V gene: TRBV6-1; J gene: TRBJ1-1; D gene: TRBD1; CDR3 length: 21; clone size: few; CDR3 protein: CASSPGGRGPTIIELHTEAFF; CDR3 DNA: TGTGCCAGCAGCCCCGGTGGGAGGGGGCCGACCATCATTGAATTACACACTGAAGCTTTCTTT
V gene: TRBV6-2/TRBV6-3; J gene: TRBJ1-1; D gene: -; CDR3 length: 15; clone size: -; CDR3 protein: CASSSLDEGRPEAFF; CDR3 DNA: TGTGCCAGCAGTTCCTTGGACGAGGGACGGCCTGAAGCTTTCTTT